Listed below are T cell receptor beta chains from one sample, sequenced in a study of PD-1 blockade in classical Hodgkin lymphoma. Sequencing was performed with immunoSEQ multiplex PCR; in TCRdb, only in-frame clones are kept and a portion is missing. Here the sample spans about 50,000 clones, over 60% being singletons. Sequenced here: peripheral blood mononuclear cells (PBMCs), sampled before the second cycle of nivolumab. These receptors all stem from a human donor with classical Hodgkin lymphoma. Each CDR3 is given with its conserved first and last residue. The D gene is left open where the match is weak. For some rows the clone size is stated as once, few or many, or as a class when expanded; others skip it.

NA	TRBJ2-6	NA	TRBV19	TGTGCCAGTAGTATCAGGGATGGGGCCAACGTCCTGACTTTC	CASSIRDGANVLTF
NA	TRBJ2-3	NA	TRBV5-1	TGCGCCAGCAGCTTCCGGATGGGGGATACGCAGTATTTT	CASSFRMGDTQYF
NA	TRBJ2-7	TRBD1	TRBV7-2	TGTGCCAGCAGCTTATGGACAGGGGGCTACGAGCAGTACTTC	CASSLWTGGYEQYF
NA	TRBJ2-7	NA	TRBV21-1	TGTGCCAGCAGCAATTCCGAACAGGGACCCTATTCCTACGAGCAGTACTTC	CASSNSEQGPYSYEQYF
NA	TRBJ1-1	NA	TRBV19	TGTGCCAGTACCCGTAGATGGGTGACAGAAAAGAACACTGAAGCTTTCTTT	CASTRRWVTEKNTEAFF
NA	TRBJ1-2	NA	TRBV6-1	TGTGCCACCAGTGAAATGGGCTACACCTTC	CATSEMGYTF
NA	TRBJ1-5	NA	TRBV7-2	TGTGCCAGCAGCTTATCGGGCAATCAGCCCCAGCATTTT	CASSLSGNQPQHF
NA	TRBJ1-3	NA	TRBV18	TGTGCCAGCTCACCATCCCCGGGGCACGGGACAGGAAACACCATATATTTT	CASSPSPGHGTGNTIYF
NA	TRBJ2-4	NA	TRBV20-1	TGCAGTGCTAGAGATGGGAACATTCAGTACTTC	CSARDGNIQYF
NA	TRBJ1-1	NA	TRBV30	TGTGCCTGGATATGGAACACTGAAGCTTTCTTT	CAWIWNTEAFF
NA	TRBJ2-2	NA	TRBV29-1	TGCAGCGTTGAACAGACACGGAACACCGGGGAGCTGTTTTTT	CSVEQTRNTGELFF
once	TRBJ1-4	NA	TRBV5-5	TGTGCCAGCAGCCTGAGAGGGTTTGCTTCTAATGAAAAACTGTTTTTT	CASSLRGFASNEKLFF
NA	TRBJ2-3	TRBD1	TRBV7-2	TGTGCCAGCAGCAGGAGGACAGGGCTAAATTGGGATACGCAGTATTTT	CASSRRTGLNWDTQYF
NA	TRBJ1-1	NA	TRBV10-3	TGTGCCATCACGGCGGGGCGAGGCACTGAAGCTTTCTTT	CAITAGRGTEAFF
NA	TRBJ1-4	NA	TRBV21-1	TGTGCCAGGGGTAACAGGGCTTTTAATGAAAAACTGTTTTTT	CARGNRAFNEKLFF
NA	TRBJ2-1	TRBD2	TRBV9	TGTGCCACCGAAGCGGGGCCTTACAATGAGCAGTTCTTC	CATEAGPYNEQFF
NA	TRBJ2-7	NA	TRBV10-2	TGCGCCAGCAGTGAGTTAGGGGAGAGGTACGAGCAGTACTTC	CASSELGERYEQYF
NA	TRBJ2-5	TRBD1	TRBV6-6	TGTGCCAGCAGAGTCCGGGACAGGGACCAAGAGACCCAGTACTTC	CASRVRDRDQETQYF
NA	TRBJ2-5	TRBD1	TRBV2	TGTGCCAGCGTGGGACAGCAAAACCTCCAAGAGACCCAGTACTTC	CASVGQQNLQETQYF
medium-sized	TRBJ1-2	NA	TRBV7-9	TGTGCCAGCAGCTTAGCCGCCCTAGGTGGCTACACCTTC	CASSLAALGGYTF
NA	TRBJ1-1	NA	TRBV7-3	TGTGCCAGCAGCTTGTCCCCAGGCCAAATTGCTGAAGCTTTCTTT	CASSLSPGQIAEAFF
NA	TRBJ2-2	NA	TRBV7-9	TGTGCCAGCAGCTTGACAGTAACCGGGGAGCTGTTTTTT	CASSLTVTGELFF